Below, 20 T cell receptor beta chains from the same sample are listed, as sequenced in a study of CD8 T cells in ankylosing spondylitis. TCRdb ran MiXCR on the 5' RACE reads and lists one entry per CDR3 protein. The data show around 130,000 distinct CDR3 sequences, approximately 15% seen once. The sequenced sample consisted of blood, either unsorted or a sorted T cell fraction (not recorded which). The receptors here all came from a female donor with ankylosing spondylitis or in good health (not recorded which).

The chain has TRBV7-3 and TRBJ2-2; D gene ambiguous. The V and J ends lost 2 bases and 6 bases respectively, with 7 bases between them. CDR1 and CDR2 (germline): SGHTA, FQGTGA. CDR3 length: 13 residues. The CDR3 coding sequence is TGTGCCAGCAGCTTAGACCAACCCGGGGAGCTGTTTTTT. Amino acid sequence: CASSLDQPGELFF.

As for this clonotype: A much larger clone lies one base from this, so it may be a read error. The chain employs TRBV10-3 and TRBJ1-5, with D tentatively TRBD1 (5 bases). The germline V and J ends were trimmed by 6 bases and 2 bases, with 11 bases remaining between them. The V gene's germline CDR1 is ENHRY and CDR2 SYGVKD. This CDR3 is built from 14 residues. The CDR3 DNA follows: TGTGCCATCAGAATGGTAGGGGGCAATCAGCCCCAGCATTTT. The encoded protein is CAIRMVGGNQPQHF.

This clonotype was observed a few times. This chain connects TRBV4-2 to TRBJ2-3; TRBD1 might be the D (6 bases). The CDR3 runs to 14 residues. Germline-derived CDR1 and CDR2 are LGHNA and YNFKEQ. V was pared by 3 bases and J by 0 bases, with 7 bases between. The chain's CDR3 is CASSQTGSTDTQYF. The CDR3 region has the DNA TGTGCCAGCAGCCAGACAGGTAGCACAGATACGCAGTATTTT.

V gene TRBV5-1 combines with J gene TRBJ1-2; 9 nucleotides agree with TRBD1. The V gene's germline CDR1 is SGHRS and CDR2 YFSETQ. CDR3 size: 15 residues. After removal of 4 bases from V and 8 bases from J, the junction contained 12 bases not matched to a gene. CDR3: CASSTDRGTLYGYTF. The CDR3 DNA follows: TGCGCCAGCAGCACCGACAGGGGGACTCTATACGGCTACACCTTC.

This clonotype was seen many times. The CDR3 DNA is TGTGCCATCACATCCGGGTGGCAAGAGACCCAGTACTTC. Translation gives CAITSGWQETQYF. This chain uses TRBV10-3 with TRBJ2-5; unclear D gene. Germline CDR1 is ENHRY and CDR2 is SYGVKD. V was trimmed by 7 bases and J by 2 bases, leaving 11 bases between them. This CDR3 spans 13 amino acids.

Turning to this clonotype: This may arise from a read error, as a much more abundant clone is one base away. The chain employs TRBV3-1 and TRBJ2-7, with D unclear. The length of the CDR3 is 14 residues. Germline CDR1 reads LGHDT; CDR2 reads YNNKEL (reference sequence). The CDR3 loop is CASSQTRVPYEQHF. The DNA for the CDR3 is TGTGCCAGCAGCCAAACTCGGGTTCCCTACGAGCAGCACTTC.

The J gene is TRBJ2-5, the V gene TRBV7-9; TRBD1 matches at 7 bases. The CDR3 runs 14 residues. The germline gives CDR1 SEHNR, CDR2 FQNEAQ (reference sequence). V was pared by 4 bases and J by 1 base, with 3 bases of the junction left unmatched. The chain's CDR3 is CASSYRDSQETQYF. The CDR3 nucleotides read TGTGCCAGCAGCTACCGGGACAGCCAAGAGACCCAGTACTTC.

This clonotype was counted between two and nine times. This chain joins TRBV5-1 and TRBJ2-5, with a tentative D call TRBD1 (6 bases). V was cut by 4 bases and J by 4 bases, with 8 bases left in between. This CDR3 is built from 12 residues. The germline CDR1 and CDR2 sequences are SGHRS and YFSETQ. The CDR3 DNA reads TGCGCCAGCAGCACAGGGTTAGAGACCCAGTACTTC. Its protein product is CASSTGLETQYF.

The CDR3 sequence: CASSPKTGNNSPLHF. CDR3 sequence (DNA): TGTGCCAGCAGCCCAAAGACGGGAAATAATTCACCCCTCCACTTT. The chain links TRBV7-2 to TRBJ1-6; D uncertain. The CDR3 has 15 amino acids. The V end was cut by 5 bases, the J end by 5 bases, with 13 bases between. The germline CDR1 and CDR2 sequences are SGHTA and FQGNSA.

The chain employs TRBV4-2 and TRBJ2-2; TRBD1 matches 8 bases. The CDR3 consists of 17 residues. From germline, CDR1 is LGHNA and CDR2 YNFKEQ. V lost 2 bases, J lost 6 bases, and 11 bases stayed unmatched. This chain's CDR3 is CASSQNFHQGAAGELFF. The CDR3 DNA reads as TGTGCCAGCAGCCAAAACTTCCATCAGGGGGCGGCCGGGGAGCTGTTTTTT.

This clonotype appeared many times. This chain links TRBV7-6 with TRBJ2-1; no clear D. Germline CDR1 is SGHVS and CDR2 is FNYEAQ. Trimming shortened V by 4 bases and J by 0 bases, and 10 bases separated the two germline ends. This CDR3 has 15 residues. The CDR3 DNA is TGTGCCAGCAGCTCTGACCTAAGCTCCTACAATGAGCAGTTCTTC. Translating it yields CASSSDLSSYNEQFF.

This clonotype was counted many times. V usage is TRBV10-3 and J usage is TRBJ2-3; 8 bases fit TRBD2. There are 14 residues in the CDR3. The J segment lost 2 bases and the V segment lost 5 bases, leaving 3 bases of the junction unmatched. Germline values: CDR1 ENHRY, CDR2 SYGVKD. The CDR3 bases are TGTGCCATCAGTAAAGCGGGGGCCACAGATACGCAGTATTTT. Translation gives CAISKAGATDTQYF.

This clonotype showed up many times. CDR3 protein: CASSFASYEQYF. The CDR3 bases are TGTGCCAGCAGCTTCGCCTCCTACGAGCAGTACTTC. The rearrangement links TRBV7-9 to TRBJ2-7; D is unclear. This CDR3 is built from 12 residues. The germline gives CDR1 SEHNR, CDR2 FQNEAQ (reference sequence). V lost 3 bases and J lost 0, with 3 bases in between.

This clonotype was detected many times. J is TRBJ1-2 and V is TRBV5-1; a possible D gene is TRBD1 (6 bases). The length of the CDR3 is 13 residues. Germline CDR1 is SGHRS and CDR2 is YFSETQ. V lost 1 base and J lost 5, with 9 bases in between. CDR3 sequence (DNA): TGCGCCAGCAGCTTGAACAGGGATTATGGCTACACCTTC. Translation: CASSLNRDYGYTF.

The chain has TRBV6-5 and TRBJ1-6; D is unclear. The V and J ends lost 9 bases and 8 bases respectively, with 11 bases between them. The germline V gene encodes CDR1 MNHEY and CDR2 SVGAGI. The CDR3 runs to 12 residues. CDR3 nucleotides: TGTGCCAGTACGACCCTAGATTCACCCCTCCACTTT. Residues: CASTTLDSPLHF.

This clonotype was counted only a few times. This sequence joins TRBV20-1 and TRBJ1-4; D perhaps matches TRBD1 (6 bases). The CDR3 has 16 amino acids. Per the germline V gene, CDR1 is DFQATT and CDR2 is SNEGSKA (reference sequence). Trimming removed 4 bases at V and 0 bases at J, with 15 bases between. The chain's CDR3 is CSAKEGGVTTNEKLFF. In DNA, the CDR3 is TGCAGTGCTAAAGAGGGGGGGGTTACAACTAATGAAAAACTGTTTTTT.

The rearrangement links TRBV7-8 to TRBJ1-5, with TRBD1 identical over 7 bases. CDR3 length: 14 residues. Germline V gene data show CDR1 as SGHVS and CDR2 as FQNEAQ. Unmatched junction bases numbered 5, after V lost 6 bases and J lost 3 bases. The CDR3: CASSRTGLNQPQHF. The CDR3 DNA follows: TGTGCCAGCAGTCGGACAGGCCTCAATCAGCCCCAGCATTTT.

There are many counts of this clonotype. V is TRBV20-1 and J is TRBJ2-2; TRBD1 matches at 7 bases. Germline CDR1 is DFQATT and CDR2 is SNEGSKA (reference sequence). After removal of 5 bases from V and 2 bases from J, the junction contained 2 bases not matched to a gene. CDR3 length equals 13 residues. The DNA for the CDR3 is TGCAGTGCTGGGACAGAAAACACCGGGGAGCTGTTTTTT. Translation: CSAGTENTGELFF.

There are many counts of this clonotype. The CDR3 region has the DNA TGCAGCGTTTATACAGGCCAGTGGGGTGGCTCCTACGAGCAGTACTTC. This sequence encodes CSVYTGQWGGSYEQYF. V is TRBV29-1 and J is TRBJ2-7; TRBD1 is a possible D gene (5 bases). The CDR3 length is 16 residues. Trimming removed 5 bases at V and 0 bases at J, with 20 bases between. Germline V gene lookup returns CDR1 SQVTM and CDR2 ANQGSEA.

In DNA, the CDR3 is TGTGCCAGCAGTTTTAGAGGGAGCACCAGGGACTCCTACGAGCAGTACTTC. It specifies CASSFRGSTRDSYEQYF. The gene calls are TRBV12-3 or TRBV12-4 and TRBJ2-7; D tentatively fits TRBD1 or TRBD2 (5 bases each). V lost 3 bases, J lost 0 bases, and 18 bases lay in between. This CDR3 region has 17 residues.